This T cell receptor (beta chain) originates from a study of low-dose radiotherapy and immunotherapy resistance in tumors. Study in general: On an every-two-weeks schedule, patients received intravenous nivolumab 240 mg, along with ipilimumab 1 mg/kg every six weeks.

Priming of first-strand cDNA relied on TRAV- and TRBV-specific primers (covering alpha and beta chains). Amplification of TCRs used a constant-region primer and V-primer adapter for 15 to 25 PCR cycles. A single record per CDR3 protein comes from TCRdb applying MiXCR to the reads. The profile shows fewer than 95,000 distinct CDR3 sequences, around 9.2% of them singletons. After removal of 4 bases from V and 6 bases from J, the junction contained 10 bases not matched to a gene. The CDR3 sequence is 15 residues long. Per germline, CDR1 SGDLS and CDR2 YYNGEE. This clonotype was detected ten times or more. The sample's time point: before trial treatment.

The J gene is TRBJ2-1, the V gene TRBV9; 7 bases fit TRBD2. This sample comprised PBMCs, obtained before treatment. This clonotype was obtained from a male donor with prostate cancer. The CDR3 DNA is TGTGCCAGCAGCCCCCCCCCGGGAGGTGCCAATGAGCAGTTCTTC. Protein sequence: CASSPPPGGANEQFF.